Below, one TCR beta chain is given with its context. This clone was detected only a few times. No antigen is known for it. The sample holds no much larger clone one base away, and base qualities are not on file. The data were obtained in a study of cytomegalovirus exposure and HLA in healthy donors (dated by TCRdb to the late 2010s). About the investigation overall: An earlier analysis of approximately 640 of the donors reported about 250 Gb of sequence data and 120 million or so unique TCR beta sequences from approximately 180 million T cells. About 300 gigabases of sequencing data and roughly 90 million unique TCR sequences were included in an early release covering roughly 600 HLA-typed donors. The genetic ancestry cluster associated with self-reported Caucasian donors included 81% of the 350 to 500 genotyped donors. The study aimed to test whether signatures of past pathogen exposure could be identified by cataloging public T cell receptors. The study profiled the T cell repertoires of more than 500 subjects by immunosequencing and related them to cytomegalovirus serostatus. A separate validation cohort of 90 to 150 different subjects was used in addition to the 666-subject first cohort. To predict cytomegalovirus infection status, the study combined high-throughput TCR immunosequencing, statistical association of individual TCRs with disease status, and machine learning. A later analysis re-examined previously published TCR beta repertoires from roughly 720 donors and added high-resolution HLA genotyping to investigate patterns of TCR occurrence. In the later analysis, no new phenotypic data were used to find candidate immune exposures; instead, reliance was placed on TCR beta sequences and their occurrence across donors. An earlier analysis of 587 of the donors used high-throughput TCR beta sequencing to judge whether each TCR beta V gene segment behaved as functional or pseudogenic. Alongside the repertoire data, information on donor age, sex, ethnicity and CMV serostatus was compiled. A later genetic analysis used genome-wide SNP genotypes for about 65% of the 666 donors, treating that subset as a discovery cohort. All discovery cohort repertoires had been generated using a single sequencing platform. HLA typing covered class I and class II loci at four-digit resolution. Typing coverage varied by locus: roughly 629-630 donors for A, B, C, DRB1 and DQB1; 522 for DQA1; about 570 for DPA1; approximately 490 for DPB1. Five DR-DQ haplotypes were treated as single units for association and clustering because of strong linkage in the cohort. Across 300 to 400 genotyped donors of the cohort, an average of roughly 250,000 unique TCR beta nucleotide sequences per donor were sequenced, and 15% to 20% of those sequences were non-productive. Results and caveats for the whole study, not just this receptor: Roughly uniform sequencing depth across donors was assumed in presence/absence analyses, although this assumption may not hold. Compared with the approximately 670-donor mean, donors in an Asian-associated ancestry cluster had fewer N-insertions in productive TCRs, according to a later genetic analysis. In vitro tests confirmed that a few of the cytomegalovirus-associated TCR beta chains recognize cytomegalovirus antigens. When HLA alleles, especially DR and DQ, strongly co-occurred, TCR associations were difficult to assign to individual alleles. A cluster of highly shared sequence variants was judged likely to be a technical artifact of the sequencing pipeline. CMV serostatus was the only immune exposure information available for the cohort. In the study, some 160 TCR beta chains were listed as associated with cytomegalovirus. In a later analysis, HLA-associated TCR beta chains were found to be more clonally expanded and to have lower generation probabilities than equally common non-associated chains. In a later analysis, 15,000 to 20,000 TCR beta sequences were associated with specific HLA alleles at a false discovery rate of 0.05. The classifier was reported to diagnose cytomegalovirus status with high specificity and sensitivity in both the original cohort and the validation cohort. In a later genetic analysis, a missense DCLRE1C variant was associated with V-gene and J-gene trimming of TCR beta chains, and the association was replicated in an independent cohort. Most TCR sequences were seen in very few donors, while some public TCRs were found in many individuals. The authors suggested that the approach could potentially be extended to other disease states and immunological phenotypes. In a later analysis, most CMV-associated TCR beta chains were found to appear HLA-restricted, with HLA associations seemingly driven largely by CMV exposure. Correlated functional status among segregating V segments might reflect linkage disequilibrium, but an unknown experimental factor could not be ruled out. Because HLA typing was missing for some donors at each locus, association tests included only the typed subset. A further reported finding was that TCR beta sequences accurately predicted the HLA-A and HLA-B alleles for most subjects in the first cohort. Because counts were too low, around 18 rarely observed V segments, including chromosome 9 orphons, were left out of the earlier analysis of a few hundred of the donors. In a later analysis, the rate of TCR association differed among HLA loci, with DRB1 alleles having the most associated TCRs and HLA-C alleles having the fewest. Because the 87-base-pair reads could not distinguish some IMGT-functional V segments, including TRBV6-2 and TRBV6-3, those segments were excluded. In this cohort, only TCR beta chains were sequenced, and detectable features were limited by the absence of alpha or paired-chain data. A later analysis reported that several top co-occurrence clusters appeared linked to parvovirus B19, influenza, CMV and Epstein-Barr virus. In an earlier analysis of a few hundred of the donors, most TCR beta V segments were observed in productive rearrangements about 87% or about 30% of the time, broadly matching IMGT annotations.

The cohort was made up of under 800 healthy bone marrow donors. All cohort members were sampled while nominally healthy, although unrecorded immune exposures were likely present. The donor tested CMV seronegative and was one of the 352 seronegative cohort members. Every donor gave a peripheral blood sample, and the peripheral blood mononuclear cells from that sample were used for TCR beta sequencing. Genomic DNA extraction from the blood cell samples was performed with the Qiagen DNeasy Blood Extraction Kit. The V end loses 3 bases and the J end loses 7 bases, and a stretch of 8 bases separates them. According to the germline V gene, CDR1 reads SGDLS and CDR2 reads YYNGEE. The CDR3 measures 12 amino acids from cysteine to phenylalanine. Left in the record is the CDR3 DNA by itself, 36 bases read in frame from the first base. Library creation used the immunoSEQ multiplex PCR assay. For the multiplex PCR, a mixture combining 60 forward primers for TCR Vbeta segments and 13 reverse primers for TCR Jbeta segments was used. The CDR3 region of rearranged TCR beta genes was amplified from genomic DNA with a multiplex PCR assay. Amplified TCR beta libraries were sequenced as 87-base-pair reads on the Illumina HiSeq System. Processing in the source paper ran as follows. A later analysis counted approximately 84 million unique TCR beta chains across the 550 to 750 repertoires, and around 9.9 million of these chains were shared by at least two donors. Raw reads were error-corrected and collapsed into unique sequences with a nearest-neighbor algorithm that merged closely related sequences to remove PCR and sequencing errors. V, D and J gene segments were assigned by aligning CDR3 sequences to IMGT reference sequences. For a sequence to be retained, at least a six-nucleotide match to both a V gene segment and a J gene segment was required. Rearrangements were called productive when the CDR3 lacked stop codons and stayed in frame with V and J; all others were non-productive. CDR3 was defined by IMGT convention, running from the second conserved V-encoded cysteine to the conserved J-encoded phenylalanine. In an earlier analysis of just under 600 of the donors, sequences lacking an unambiguous match to a single V gene segment were excluded. In an earlier analysis of some 590 of the donors, V segments were called functional above 56.7% productive rearrangements and were called segregating when the between-donor standard deviation exceeded 5%. To diagnose cytomegalovirus status from the catalog of TCR beta chain sequences, a statistical classification framework was built. V and J gene assignment, in a later analysis, came from comparing TCR nucleotide sequences with IMGT/GENE-DB human TR gene sequences. The TCRdist pipeline was used in a later analysis to assign CDR3 sequences and most-parsimonious VDJ recombination scenarios. In a later analysis, each TCR beta chain was defined by its CDR3 amino acid sequence together with its V-gene family, and reads without a unique V-gene family were excluded. To address suspected cross-contamination and a sequencing artifact, a later analysis removed several hundred highly shared, low-generation-probability nucleotide sequences. For each public chain, a later analysis derived a clonal expansion index from normalized ranks of inferred template counts within each repertoire. A later analysis computed generation probabilities with a VDJ recombination model fitted to out-of-frame rearrangements, and checked the results against IGoR. Hypergeometric tests were used in a later analysis to score TCR-TCR, TCR-HLA and TCR-CMV co-occurrence, with a repertoire-size bias correction applied to the TCR pairs. In a later analysis, false discovery rates were estimated by permuting HLA or CMV assignments 20 times. In a later analysis, co-occurring TCRs were grouped with DBSCAN, and TCRdist sequence similarity was added when clustering was performed within HLA-allele-positive subsets. Repertoires with fewer than 30,000 or more than 120,000 public chains, plus five repertoires with anomalous nucleotide sharing, were excluded from co-occurrence clustering. TCRdb limited this immuneACCESS table to in-frame rearrangements with V and J called. A share of clones is missing; checked studies link under half to unresolved V genes, and the rest is unexplained. V and J calls and clone size come straight from that table; D and trimming were deduced from the DNA. The table for this sample lists a few hundred thousand clones; about 80% of them were counted only once. The ten largest account for approximately 0.3% of the sample.

The TCR comes from a girl aged 2 to 10 in good health and CMV-seronegative. Recombination connected TRBV9 to TRBJ2-1; no D segment can be confidently identified. Material: PBMCs. DNA sequence: TGTGCCAGCAGCGCAGTCTGGAATGAGCAGTTCTTC. Translated, it gives CASSAVWNEQFF. The full variable domain, with segments outside the CDR3 supplied by the reference TRBV9 and TRBJ2-1 proteins, appears as DSGVTQTPKHLITATGQRVTLRCSPRSGDLSVYWYQQSLDQGLQFLIQYYNGEERAKGNILERFSAQQFPDLHSELNLSSLELGDSALYFCASSAVWNEQFFGPGTRLTVL.